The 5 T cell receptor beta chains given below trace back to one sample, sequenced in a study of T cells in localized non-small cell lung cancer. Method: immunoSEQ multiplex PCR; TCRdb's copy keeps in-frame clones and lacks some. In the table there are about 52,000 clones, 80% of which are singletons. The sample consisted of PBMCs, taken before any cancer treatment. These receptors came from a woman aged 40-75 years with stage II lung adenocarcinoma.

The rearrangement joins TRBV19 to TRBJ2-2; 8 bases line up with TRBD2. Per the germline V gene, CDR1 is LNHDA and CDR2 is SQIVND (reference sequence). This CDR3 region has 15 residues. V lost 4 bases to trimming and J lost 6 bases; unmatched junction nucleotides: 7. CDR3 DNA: TGTGCCAGTAGTAGAGTCGGGGGGGCCGCCGGGGAGCTGTTTTTT. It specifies CASSRVGGAAGELFF.

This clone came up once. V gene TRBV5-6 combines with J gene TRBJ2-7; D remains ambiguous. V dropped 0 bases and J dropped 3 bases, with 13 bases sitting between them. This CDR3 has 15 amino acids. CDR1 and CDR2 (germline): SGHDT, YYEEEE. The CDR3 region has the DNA TGTGCCAGCAGCTTGGTTACCCGAAACCTCTACGAGCAGTACTTC. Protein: CASSLVTRNLYEQYF.

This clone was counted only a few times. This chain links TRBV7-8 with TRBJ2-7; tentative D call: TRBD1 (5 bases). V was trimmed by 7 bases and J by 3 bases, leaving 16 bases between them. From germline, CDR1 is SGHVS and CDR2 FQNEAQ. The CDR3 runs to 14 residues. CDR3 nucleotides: TGTGCCAGCAACCTCGCCAGGGCCGACTACGAGCAGTACTTC. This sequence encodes CASNLARADYEQYF.

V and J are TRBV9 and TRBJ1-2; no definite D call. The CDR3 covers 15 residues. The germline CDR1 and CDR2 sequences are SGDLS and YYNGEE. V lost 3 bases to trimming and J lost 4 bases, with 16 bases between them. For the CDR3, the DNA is TGTGCCAGCAGCGGCAACTTGGAGGGAACCTATGGCTACACCTTC. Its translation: CASSGNLEGTYGYTF.

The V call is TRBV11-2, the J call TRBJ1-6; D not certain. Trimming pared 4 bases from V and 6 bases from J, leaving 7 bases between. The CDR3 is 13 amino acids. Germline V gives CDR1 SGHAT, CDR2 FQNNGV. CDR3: CASSSDLNSPLHF. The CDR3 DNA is TGTGCCAGCAGCTCCGACCTTAATTCACCCCTCCACTTT. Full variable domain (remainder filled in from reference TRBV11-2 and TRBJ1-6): EAGVAQSPRYKIIEKRQSVAFWCNPISGHATLYWYQQILGQGPKLLIQFQNNGVVDDSQLPKDRFSAERLKGVDSTLKIQPAKLEDSAVYLCASSSDLNSPLHFGNGTRLTVT.